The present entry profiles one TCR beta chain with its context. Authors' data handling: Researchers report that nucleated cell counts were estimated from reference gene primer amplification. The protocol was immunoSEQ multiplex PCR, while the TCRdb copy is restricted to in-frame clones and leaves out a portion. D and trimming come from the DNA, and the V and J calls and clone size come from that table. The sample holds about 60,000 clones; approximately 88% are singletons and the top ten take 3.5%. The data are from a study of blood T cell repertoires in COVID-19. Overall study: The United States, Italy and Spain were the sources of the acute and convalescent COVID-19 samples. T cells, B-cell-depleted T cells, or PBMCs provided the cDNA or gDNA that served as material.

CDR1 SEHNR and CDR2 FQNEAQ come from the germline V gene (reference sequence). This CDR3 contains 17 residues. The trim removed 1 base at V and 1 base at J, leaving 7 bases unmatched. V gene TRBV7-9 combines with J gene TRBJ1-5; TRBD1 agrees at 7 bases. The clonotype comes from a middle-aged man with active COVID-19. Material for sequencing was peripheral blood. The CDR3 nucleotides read TGTGCCAGCAGCTTAGGGTCCTGGGACAGAAGCAATCAGCCCCAGCATTTT. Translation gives CASSLGSWDRSNQPQHF. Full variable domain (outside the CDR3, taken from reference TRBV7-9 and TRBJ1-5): DTGVSQNPRHKITKRGQNVTFRCDPISEHNRLYWYRQTLGQGPEFLTYFQNEAQLEKSRLLSDRFSAERPKGSFSTLEIQRTEQGDSAMYLCASSLGSWDRSNQPQHFGDGTRLSIL.